This TCR beta chain was sequenced during a study of T cell repertoires in cytomegalovirus infection. Study conclusions and caveats: The study found HLA-C-restricted CMV-specific TCR beta clonotypes dominating the ex vivo response.

TCRdb re-analysed the reads in MiXCR, keeping a single row per CDR3 protein. Counted here are 630,000 or so distinct CDR3 sequences, roughly 24% occurring once; the ten biggest clones make up around 8%. The CDR3 contains 15 residues. CDR1 and CDR2 from the germline V gene are LNHDA and SQIVND (reference sequence). Between the trimmed V and J ends, which lost 5 bases and 4 bases, there was a span of 15 bases. A note on this clonotype: Antigen unknown.

V is TRBV19 and J is TRBJ2-1; tentative D call: TRBD1 (5 bases). The sequenced sample consisted of CD8+ T cells from PBMCs. The clonotype originates from a human donor in good health (CMV status not recorded). Some clones in this sample may be carry-over from other donors' samples. CDR3 in amino acids: CASSADDSRYNEQFF. The CDR3 nucleotides read TGTGCCAGTAGTGCCGACGACAGCCGATACAATGAGCAGTTCTTC.